One and the same sample provided the 23 T cell receptor beta chains below, sequenced in a study of response to subunit inactivated influenza vaccine. MiXCR, applied by TCRdb to the RT-PCR reads, yields one record per CDR3 protein. The table includes more than 700,000 distinct CDR3 sequences, about 20% detected once. The sample was PBMCs from blood, taken about 5 days after vaccination. These receptors were obtained from a man aged 50-60 years who received an inactivated influenza vaccine.

This clonotype was seen many times. The chain carries TRBV14 and TRBJ2-1; the D is unclear. The CDR3 covers 11 residues. The germline V and J ends were trimmed by 6 bases and 6 bases, with 6 bases remaining between them. The V gene's germline CDR1 is SGHDN and CDR2 FVKESK. CDR3 coding DNA: TGTGCCAGCAGTTACTCCAATGAGCAGTTCTTC. Translation: CASSYSNEQFF.

In this sample, this clonotype turned up a few times. V and J are TRBV12-3 or TRBV12-4 and TRBJ2-7; TRBD2 agrees at 8 bases. J was trimmed by 2 bases and V by 3 bases; bases with no gene match: 9. CDR3 length: 16 residues. The CDR3 reads CASSFGLAGGTYEQYF. As DNA, the CDR3 is TGTGCCAGCAGTTTCGGGCTAGCGGGTGGGACCTACGAGCAGTACTTC.

The J gene is TRBJ1-2, the V gene TRBV30, with D hard to call. CDR3 size: 14 residues. The ends were cut back, 2 bases at V and 6 bases at J, with 16 bases in the middle. Germline CDR1 is GTSNPN and CDR2 is SVGIG (reference sequence). CDR3 coding DNA: TGTGCCTGGAGTCCGAATAGGGTGAGGGATGGCTACACCTTC. Its protein product is CAWSPNRVRDGYTF.

This clonotype came up a few times. The CDR3 region has the DNA TGTGCCTGGAAAGGGACTAGCGGGAGAGCTGGGGCCAACGTCCTGACTTTC. This gives the protein CAWKGTSGRAGANVLTF. The chain couples TRBV30 to TRBJ2-6; 14 bases align to TRBD2. The junction had 4 bases not matched to a gene; V was cut back by 4 bases and J by 2 bases. CDR3 length equals 17 residues. CDR1 is GTSNPN, CDR2 SVGIG, per germline (reference sequence).

V gene TRBV9 combines with J gene TRBJ2-5; 10 bases are a match to TRBD2. The V gene end was trimmed by 3 bases and the J gene end by 1 base; junction bases not matched to a gene: 3. This CDR3 contains 15 residues. Germline V CDR1 and CDR2: SGDLS, YYNGEE. The CDR3 spells CASSGWTSGQETQYF. The CDR3 DNA follows: TGTGCCAGCAGCGGGTGGACTAGCGGCCAAGAGACCCAGTACTTC.

The DNA of the CDR3 is TGTGCCACCCGGACAGGAAGCACAGATACGCAGTATTTT. This sequence encodes CATRTGSTDTQYF. The V gene is TRBV28, the J gene TRBJ2-3; 7 positions agree with TRBD1. The CDR3 is 13 residues long. The germline V gene has CDR1 MDHEN and CDR2 SYDVKM. The V segment lost 10 bases and the J segment 0 bases; nucleotides outside the gene matches: 4. The full variable domain, with the rest looked up from reference TRBV28 and TRBJ2-3, is DVKVTQSSRYLVKRTGEKVFLECVQDMDHENMFWYRQDPGLGLRLIYFSYDVKMKEKGDIPEGYSVSREKKERFSLILESASTNQTSMYLCATRTGSTDTQYFGPGTRLTVL.

This clonotype was seen only a few times. The CDR3, as DNA: TGCAGTGCTAGTCACAACACCGGGGAGCTGTTTTTT. Translation gives CSASHNTGELFF. The V and J genes are TRBV20-1 and TRBJ2-2; D unresolved. The germline V and J ends were trimmed by 3 bases and 2 bases, with 4 bases remaining between them. This CDR3 has 12 residues. Germline CDR1 reads DFQATT; CDR2 reads SNEGSKA (reference sequence).

The V gene is TRBV6-2 or TRBV6-3, the J gene TRBJ2-7, with no clear D. With 0 bases removed from V and 1 base from J, the gap between germline ends came to 4 bases. Germline CDR1 is MNHEY and CDR2 is SVGEGT. There are 13 residues in the CDR3. CDR3 sequence (DNA): TGTGCCAGCAGTTACTCTAGATCCTACGAGCAGTACTTC. This gives the protein CASSYSRSYEQYF.

This clonotype was seen at least ten times. The CDR3 protein is CASKDPYNEQFF. The CDR3 region has the DNA TGTGCCAGCAAGGACCCATACAATGAGCAGTTCTTC. The chain couples TRBV19 to TRBJ2-1; D is unresolved. Deletions cut 9 bases from V and 4 bases from J, with 10 bases between. The CDR3 spans 12 residues. Germline CDR1 reads LNHDA; CDR2 reads SQIVND (reference sequence). The complete variable domain, with remaining parts taken from reference TRBV19 and TRBJ2-1, reads DGGITQSPKYLFRKEGQNVTLSCEQNLNHDAMYWYRQDPGQGLRLIYYSQIVNDFQKGDIAEGYSVSREKKESFPLTVTSAQKNPTAFYLCASKDPYNEQFFGPGTRLTVL.

On this clonotype itself: One end of the junction is discordant with germline, which a read error may explain. This chain uses TRBV2 with TRBJ2-1; 9 nucleotides line up with TRBD1. This CDR3 comprises 15 residues. The germline V gene encodes CDR1 SNHLY and CDR2 FYNNEI. CDR3 nucleotides: TGTGCCAGCAGCAGGTCCCGGGACAGGGCAGAGAACTGGGACTTC. Encoded protein: CASSRSRDRAENWDF.

This clonotype has a handful of counts. The V gene is TRBV5-8, the J gene TRBJ2-7, with D perhaps TRBD1 (6 bases). This CDR3 comprises 14 residues. Germline CDR1 reads SGHTS; CDR2 reads YDEGEE. Trimming cost V 4 bases and J 0 bases, with 11 bases left between them. Here the CDR3 reads CASSEDSISYEQYF. In DNA, the CDR3 is TGTGCCAGCAGCGAGGACAGTATCTCCTACGAGCAGTACTTC.

The rearrangement links TRBV6-1 to TRBJ2-3; TRBD2 matches at 9 bases. Germline values: CDR1 MNHNS, CDR2 SASEGT. Unmatched junction bases numbered 5, after V lost 8 bases and J lost 2 bases. The CDR3 has 14 residues. The DNA of the CDR3 is TGTGCCAGCCTACTAGCGGGTTCCACAGATACGCAGTATTTT. Encoded protein: CASLLAGSTDTQYF.

The chain is built from TRBV20-1 and TRBJ2-5; 9 bases line up with TRBD2. This CDR3 has 17 amino acids. The V segment lost 0 bases and the J segment 1 base; nucleotides outside the gene matches: 9. CDR1 is DFQATT, CDR2 SNEGSKA, per germline (reference sequence). CDR3 nucleotide sequence: TGCAGTGCTAGAGATCTCGGTGGAGCGGGAGGCCAAGAGACCCAGTACTTC. This gives the protein CSARDLGGAGGQETQYF.

In this sample, this clonotype turned up a few times. CDR3 residues: CASSTATSYEQYF. The CDR3 coding sequence is TGTGCCAGCAGCACAGCGACTTCCTACGAGCAGTACTTC. This rearrangement joins TRBV11-2 to TRBJ2-7; D not resolved. Germline V gene sequence: CDR1 SGHAT, CDR2 FQNNGV. The CDR3 runs 13 residues. V was trimmed by 5 bases and J by 1 base, leaving 9 bases between them.

There are a few counts of this clonotype. CDR3 DNA: TGCAGCGTTGGCCCGGGTTGGTACGAGCAGTACTTC. Its protein is CSVGPGWYEQYF. This rearrangement joins TRBV29-1 to TRBJ2-7; D call uncertain. Germline V lookup: CDR1 SQVTM, CDR2 ANQGSEA. The CDR3 sequence is 12 residues long. The V end lost 4 bases, the J end lost 4 bases, and 11 bases lay between the germline ends.

The chain uses TRBV5-1 and TRBJ1-1; no clear D. CDR3 length: 15 residues. V was pared by 3 bases and J by 0 bases, with 12 bases between. Germline V CDR1 and CDR2: SGHRS, YFSETQ. CDR3 DNA sequence: TGCGCCAGCAGCTCGTTTAGTGGGGTGAACACTGAAGCTTTCTTT. Amino acid sequence: CASSSFSGVNTEAFF. Looking up the rest from reference TRBV5-1 and TRBJ1-1 gives the full variable domain: KAGVTQTPRYLIKTRGQQVTLSCSPISGHRSVSWYQQTPGQGLQFLFEYFSETQRNKGNFPGRFSGRQFSNSRSEMNVSTLELGDSALYLCASSSFSGVNTEAFFGQGTRLTVV.

This clonotype was seen only a few times. The CDR3 nucleotides read TGTGCCAGCAGCCAAGATAGCCCGACTAGGGGCTATGGCTACACCTTC. Its translation is CASSQDSPTRGYGYTF. The chain employs TRBV3-1 and TRBJ1-2; maybe TRBD1 (5 bases). Trimming took off 0 bases at V and 4 bases at J, with 15 bases between the two ends. Per germline, CDR1 LGHDT and CDR2 YNNKEL (reference sequence). This CDR3 is built from 16 residues.

The V gene is TRBV7-2, the J gene TRBJ2-7, with 9 bases matching TRBD1. V lost 5 bases, J lost 5 bases, and 7 bases stayed unmatched. The CDR3 is 14 residues long. Germline CDR1 is SGHTA and CDR2 is FQGNSA. The CDR3 region has the DNA TGTGCCAGCAGCCCAAGACGGACAGGGGACGAGCAGTACTTC. Protein sequence: CASSPRRTGDEQYF.

The chain links TRBV27 to TRBJ2-3, with a weak D call TRBD1 (5 bases). Trimming removed 4 bases from V and 1 base from J, with 9 bases in between. Germline V CDR1 and CDR2: MNHEY, SMNVEV (reference sequence). The CDR3 extends over 14 amino acids. The CDR3 reads CASSSIRGTDTQYF. CDR3 nucleotides: TGTGCCAGCAGTTCAATCAGGGGCACAGATACGCAGTATTTT.

This chain joins TRBV7-2 and TRBJ2-4; D gene uncertain. The ends were cut back, 1 base at V and 0 bases at J, with 13 bases in the middle. This CDR3 is 17 amino acids long. Germline CDR1 is SGHTA and CDR2 is FQGNSA. The CDR3 region is CASSLGRRLGAKNIQYF. In DNA form, the CDR3 reads TGTGCCAGCAGCTTAGGGCGCAGGCTGGGAGCCAAAAACATTCAGTACTTC. Variable domain in full (rest from reference TRBV7-2 and TRBJ2-4): GAGVSQSPSNKVTEKGKDVELRCDPISGHTALYWYRQSLGQGLEFLIYFQGNSAPDKSGLPSDRFSAERTGGSVSTLTIQRTQQEDSAVYLCASSLGRRLGAKNIQYFGAGTRLSVL.

This clonotype came up a few times. The gene calls are TRBV7-8 and TRBJ1-6; the D gene is possibly TRBD1 (5 bases). V shed 0 bases and J shed 7 bases, with 16 bases lying between them. The CDR3 sequence is 17 residues long. Germline loops: CDR1 SGHVS, CDR2 FQNEAQ. The CDR3 loop is CASSLALSREKNSPLHF. CDR3 sequence (DNA): TGTGCCAGCAGCTTAGCTTTGTCCAGGGAGAAAAATTCACCCCTCCACTTT.

This chain links TRBV7-2 with TRBJ1-2; 8 positions match TRBD1. Germline assignment: CDR1 SGHTA and CDR2 FQGNSA. This CDR3 region has 15 residues. V dropped 5 bases and J dropped 5; count of bases not matched to a gene: 10. DNA of the CDR3: TGTGCCAGCAGCCGGGCCGGGACAGGCGTTTATGGCTACACCTTC. Translating gives CASSRAGTGVYGYTF.

This clonotype was detected a few times. V usage is TRBV5-5 and J usage is TRBJ2-1, with a weak D call TRBD1 (6 bases). Trimming took 2 bases from V and 7 from J, leaving 13 bases between them. This CDR3 is built from 14 residues. Germline assignment: CDR1 SGHKS and CDR2 YYEKEE (reference sequence). The CDR3 DNA follows: TGTGCCAGCAGCTTTCCAGGGGCCAGTAATGAGCAGTTCTTC. Its translation: CASSFPGASNEQFF.